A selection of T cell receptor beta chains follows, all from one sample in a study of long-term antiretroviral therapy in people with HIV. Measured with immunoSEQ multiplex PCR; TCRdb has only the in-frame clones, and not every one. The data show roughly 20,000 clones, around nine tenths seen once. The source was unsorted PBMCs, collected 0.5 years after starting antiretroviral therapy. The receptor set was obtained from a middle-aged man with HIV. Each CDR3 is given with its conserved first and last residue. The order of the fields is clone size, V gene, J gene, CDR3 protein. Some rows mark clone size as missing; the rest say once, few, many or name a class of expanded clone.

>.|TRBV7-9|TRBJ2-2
CASSLKGRETGELFF
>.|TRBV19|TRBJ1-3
CASSIWGPSGNTIYF
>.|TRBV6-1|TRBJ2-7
CASSEQGAGTLYEQYF
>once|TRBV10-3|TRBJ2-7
CAISPGQGYEQYF
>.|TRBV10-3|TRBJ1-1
CAISDPLGGVMNTEAFF
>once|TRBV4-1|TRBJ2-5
CASSQDWGGSAETQYF
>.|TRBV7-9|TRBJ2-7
CASSLAIGNWQGEQYF
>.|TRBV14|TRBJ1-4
CASSQDYARGNEKLFF
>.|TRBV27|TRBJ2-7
CASRKEPGLVFYEQYF
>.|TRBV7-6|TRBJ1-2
CASSLGQGDYGYTF
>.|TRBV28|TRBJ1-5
CASSWAGASNQPQHF
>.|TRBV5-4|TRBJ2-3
CASSGGQGGPGDTQYF
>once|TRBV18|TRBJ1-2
CASSPLGGGYTF
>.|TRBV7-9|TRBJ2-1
CASRRERDEQFF
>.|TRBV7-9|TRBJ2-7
CASSLGEVSYEQYF
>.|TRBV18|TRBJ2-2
CASSPGRTGELFF
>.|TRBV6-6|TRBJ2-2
CASSYFGVNTGELFF
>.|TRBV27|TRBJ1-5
CASSFTGTGPQPQHF
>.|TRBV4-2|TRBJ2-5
CASSQEMGVGETQYF
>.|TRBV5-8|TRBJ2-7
CASSLEATTPYEQYF
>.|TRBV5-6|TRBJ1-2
CASSPPSQGVGYTF
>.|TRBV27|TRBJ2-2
CASSLSGKLTGELFF